The present T cell receptor beta chain was sequenced within a study of cytomegalovirus exposure and HLA in healthy donors (TCRdb year 2017). At the level of the whole study: According to an earlier analysis of 587 of the donors, 150 million to 200 million T cells yielded 117 million unique TCR beta sequences and approximately 300 Gb of sequence data. Among the roughly 400 genotyped donors, around 81% belonged to the genetic ancestry cluster associated with self-reported Caucasian donors. An early release that covered fewer than 800 HLA-typed donors contained around 330 gigabases of sequencing data and about 93 million unique TCR sequences. Using immunosequencing, the study profiled T cell repertoires from fewer than 700 subjects and related those repertoires to cytomegalovirus serostatus. To predict cytomegalovirus infection status, the study combined high-throughput TCR immunosequencing, statistical association of individual TCRs with disease status, and machine learning. HLA typing included class I and class II loci at four-digit resolution. The study aimed to test whether signatures of past pathogen exposure could be identified by cataloging public T cell receptors. Five DR-DQ haplotypes were handled as single units for association and clustering because linkage in the cohort was strong. All discovery cohort repertoires had been generated using a single sequencing platform. The number of donors typed differed by locus, with about 629-630 for A, B, C, DRB1 and DQB1, over 500 for DQA1, about 610 for DPA1, and approximately 470 for DPB1. Rather than drawing on any new phenotypic data, the later analysis identified candidate immune exposures from TCR beta sequences and the way those sequences occurred across donors. A later analysis re-examined previously published TCR beta repertoires from about 700 donors and added high-resolution HLA genotyping to investigate patterns of TCR occurrence. Among around 400 genotyped donors of the cohort, an average of around 240,000 unique TCR beta nucleotide sequences were sequenced per donor, about a sixth of them non-productive. An earlier analysis of some 500 of the donors applied high-throughput TCR beta sequencing to assess whether each TCR beta V gene segment acted as functional or pseudogenic. In a later genetic analysis, genome-wide SNP genotypes for 398 of the 666 donors were used, and that subset was treated as a discovery cohort. Along with the approximately 670-subject first cohort, a separate validation cohort of over 90 different subjects was used. Donor age, sex, ethnicity and CMV serostatus were compiled alongside the repertoire data.

Results and caveats for the whole study, not just this receptor: Presence/absence analyses assumed roughly uniform sequencing depth across donors, an assumption that may not hold. While some public TCRs were present in many individuals, most TCR sequences turned up only very rarely across donors. In a later analysis, several top co-occurrence clusters were reported to appear linked to parvovirus B19, influenza, CMV and Epstein-Barr virus. In a later analysis, HLA-associated TCR beta chains were found to be more clonally expanded and to have lower generation probabilities than equally common non-associated chains. Because the 87-base-pair reads could not distinguish some IMGT-functional V segments, including TRBV6-2 and TRBV6-3, those segments were excluded. Linkage disequilibrium might explain the correlated functional status among segregating V segments, but an unknown experimental factor could not be excluded. When HLA alleles, especially DR and DQ, strongly co-occurred, attributing TCR associations to individual alleles was difficult. An earlier analysis of around 540 of the donors showed that most TCR beta V segments appeared in productive rearrangements either about 87% or about 30% of the time, which broadly matched IMGT annotations. A further reported finding was that TCR beta sequences accurately predicted the HLA-A and HLA-B alleles for most subjects in the first cohort. V-gene and J-gene trimming of TCR beta chains was associated with a missense DCLRE1C variant in a later genetic analysis, and the association was replicated in an independent cohort. In a later analysis, most CMV-associated TCR beta chains were found to appear HLA-restricted, with HLA associations seemingly driven largely by CMV exposure. For the cohort, immune exposure information was limited to CMV serostatus. Because counts were too low, about 15 rarely observed V segments, including chromosome 9 orphons, were left out of the earlier analysis of 587 of the donors. In this cohort, only TCR beta chains were sequenced, and detectable features were limited by the absence of alpha or paired-chain data. In a later analysis, the rate of TCR association differed among HLA loci, with DRB1 alleles having the most associated TCRs and HLA-C alleles having the fewest. Three of the identified cytomegalovirus-associated TCR beta chains were confirmed in vitro to be specific for cytomegalovirus antigens. The classifier was reported to diagnose cytomegalovirus status with high specificity and sensitivity in both the original cohort and the validation cohort. Because HLA typing was unavailable for some donors at each locus, only the typed subset was used in association tests. A later genetic analysis reported fewer N-insertions in productive TCRs among donors in an Asian-associated ancestry cluster than the 666-donor mean. A cluster of highly shared sequence variants was judged likely to be a technical artifact of the sequencing pipeline. The authors suggested that the approach could potentially be generalized to other disease states and immunological phenotypes. A total of around 150 TCR beta chains were listed by the study as associated with cytomegalovirus. Specific HLA alleles were associated with 15,000 to 20,000 TCR beta sequences at a false discovery rate of 0.05 in a later analysis.

In total, over 600 healthy bone marrow donors made up the cohort. At the time of sampling, all cohort members were nominally healthy, though unrecorded immune exposures were likely present. The donor tested CMV seronegative, placing the donor among the 350 or so seronegative members of the cohort. A peripheral blood sample was provided by each donor, and peripheral blood mononuclear cells were used for TCR beta sequencing. The Qiagen DNeasy Blood Extraction Kit was used to extract genomic DNA from the blood cell samples. Trimming takes 1 base from V and 5 bases from J, and the germline ends sit 15 bases apart. CDR1 and CDR2 are read off the germline V gene (reference sequence) as SEHNR and FQNEAQ. The CDR3 numbers 15 residues from cysteine through phenylalanine. Just CDR3 DNA is preserved here, 45 bases in frame from base 1. With regard to this clone: The antigen this receptor binds is unknown.

Library method: the immunoSEQ multiplex PCR assay. For the multiplex PCR, a mixture combining 60 forward primers for TCR Vbeta segments and 13 reverse primers for TCR Jbeta segments was used. A multiplex PCR assay on genomic DNA amplified the CDR3 region of rearranged TCR beta genes. The amplified TCR beta libraries were sequenced on the Illumina HiSeq System as 87-base-pair reads. Under the source paper's analysis protocol: A later analysis tallied around 87 million unique TCR beta chains across the roughly 610 repertoires, and some 12 million of those chains were shared by two or more donors. Raw reads were error-corrected and collapsed into unique sequences with a nearest-neighbor algorithm that merged closely related sequences to remove PCR and sequencing errors. CDR3 sequences were aligned to IMGT reference sequences to assign V, D and J gene segments. For a sequence to be retained, a match of at least six nucleotides was required to both a V gene segment and a J gene segment. Rearrangements were called productive when the CDR3 lacked stop codons and stayed in frame with V and J; all others were non-productive. CDR3 was defined by IMGT convention, running from the second conserved V-encoded cysteine to the conserved J-encoded phenylalanine. Sequences without an unambiguous match to a single V gene segment were excluded from the earlier analysis of about 640 of the donors. An earlier analysis of 587 of the donors called V segments functional above 56.7% productive rearrangements and segregating when the between-donor standard deviation exceeded 5%. To diagnose cytomegalovirus status from the catalog of TCR beta chain sequences, a statistical classification framework was built. A later analysis assigned V and J genes by comparing TCR nucleotide sequences with IMGT/GENE-DB human TR gene sequences. Using the TCRdist pipeline, a later analysis assigned CDR3 sequences along with most-parsimonious VDJ recombination scenarios. In a later analysis, each TCR beta chain was defined by its CDR3 amino acid sequence together with its V-gene family, and reads lacking a unique V-gene family were excluded. As a way to deal with suspected cross-contamination and a sequencing artifact, a later analysis dropped 450 to 600 nucleotide sequences that were highly shared and had low generation probability. In a later analysis, a clonal expansion index for each public chain was calculated from normalized within-repertoire ranks of inferred template counts. In a later analysis, generation probabilities were computed using a VDJ recombination model fitted to out-of-frame rearrangements, and the results were checked against IGoR. In a later analysis, hypergeometric tests were used to score TCR-TCR, TCR-HLA and TCR-CMV co-occurrence, with a repertoire-size bias correction applied to TCR pairs. In a later analysis, false discovery rates were estimated by permuting HLA or CMV assignments 20 times. A later analysis grouped co-occurring TCRs with DBSCAN, adding TCRdist sequence similarity when clustering within HLA-allele-positive subsets. Repertoires with fewer than 30,000 or more than 120,000 public chains were left out of co-occurrence clustering, as were five repertoires with anomalous nucleotide sharing. TCRdb re-hosts the immuneACCESS table, in-frame sequences only. Its copies lack some clones; in the studies checked, an unresolved V gene accounts for under half of them, and the cause for the rest is not known. That table gives V, J and clone size, and the DNA gave D and trimming. The sample table records approximately 110,000 clones. The ten biggest clones cover roughly 3.6% of the sample.

The rearrangement joined TRBV7-9 to TRBJ2-7; the D gene is possibly TRBD1, with 6 bases matching. The receptor was derived from a man aged 25 to 40 in good health and CMV-seronegative. Sequencing was done on a sample of PBMCs. The CDR3 reads CASSLVGRGLDEQYF. The nucleotide sequence reads TGTGCCAGCAGCTTAGTTGGCAGGGGTCTGGACGAGCAGTACTTC.